This T cell receptor beta chain is from a study of vaccination and CD4 T cells after COVID-19 (dated by TCRdb to about 2022). About the study as a whole: SARS-CoV-2 positivity had been established in the convalescent patients by nasal swab PCR, and mild disease was recorded in under ten of these patients and severe disease in one. The convalescent cohort included six males and four females, with two Hispanic individuals, seven Caucasians, two Asians and one multiracial person. Participants received two doses of either the Pfizer-BioNTech BNT162b2 vaccine (n=8) or the Moderna mRNA-1273 vaccine (n=2). Post-COVID blood samples from convalescent patients were collected a median of around 100 days after diagnosis, with a range of about 35 to 161 days. Post-vaccine blood samples were collected a median of approximately 72 days after the second vaccine dose, ranging from roughly 12 to 250 days. A few convalescent patients were sampled both early after vaccination (day 14) and late after vaccination (days 161 to 241). Overlapping spike peptide pools from SARS-CoV-2 and from the common cold coronaviruses HCoV-NL63, HCoV-OC43 and HCoV-229E were used as culture stimuli. As controls, cultures received a CEFX viral epitope pool (the positive control), an HIV-1 Nef peptide pool (the negative control), or no peptide at all. In over 8 COVID-19 convalescent patients and several infection-naive healthy vaccine recipients, researchers compared the spike-specific CD4+ TCR repertoire from before mRNA vaccination with the repertoire from after.

As concerns this clonotype: There is no known antigen for this receptor. Qualities for individual bases were not recorded, and no much larger clone is one base off.

The cysteine opens and the phenylalanine closes a CDR3 of 14 amino acids. Just CDR3 DNA is preserved here, 42 bases in frame from base 1. The trim is 1 base for V and 4 bases for J, with a gap of 13 bases between the germline ends. CDR1 and CDR2 were assigned from the germline V gene (reference sequence) as DFQATT and SNEGSKA. Receptors were amplified or captured by PCR. At the Johns Hopkins FTIC core, DNA from the cultured CD4+ T cells underwent TCR sequencing with the Oncomine TCR Beta short-read assay. The QIAamp micro DNA kit was used to extract genomic DNA from the cultured CD4+ T cells. Oncomine TCR Beta libraries from cultured CD4+ T cells were pooled with unique dual indexes and sequenced on an Illumina iSeq 100. The paper's data handling went like this. Non-productive sequences were removed, and CDR3s not starting with C, not ending with F or W, or shorter than 7 amino acids were discarded. The MANAFEST web application identified antigen-specific clonotypes by comparing peptide-stimulated wells against reference wells and other culture wells. Positive clones required FDR below 0.05, an odds ratio above 5, and productive frequency above 0.1% in at least two of three replicate wells. A clonotype was classed as cross-reactive if the clonotype showed significant expansion both in SARS-CoV-2 spike wells and in at least one common cold coronavirus spike condition. Similarity between CDR3 sequences was evaluated in R version 3.6.1 using Levenshtein distances (stringdist) and unrooted phylogenetic trees (ape). TCRdb trimmed the raw reads at Q25, called clones with MiXCR and kept productive beta chains. Merged by CDR3 protein, the rows form single entries marked with the most common genes and DNA. The V and J calls shown here were made by TCRdb, not taken from the authors' results. For this sample the table gives about 22,000 distinct CDR3 sequences, of which 30% to 40% were detected only once. The ten biggest clones cover roughly 30% of the sample.

What the research found in general, with its limitations: Relatively few convalescent patients were included in the study, and early timepoints after natural infection were not analyzed. Of the vaccine-specific clones in convalescent patients, 304 of 307, or nearly all, reacted only to SARS-CoV-2 spike and did not cross-react with common cold coronaviruses. An increase in the median number of SARS-CoV-2-reactive clonotypes from around 20 after infection to roughly 36 after vaccination was observed, but the change was not found to be significant. Among the post-vaccine SARS-CoV-2-reactive clones in convalescent patients, a median roughly 85% showed up only after vaccination, which suggests vaccine-specific priming.

Read against the paper, the sample's time point label means: late sampling 161 to 241 days after vaccination in a few convalescent patients. The treatment or condition label, as the study defines it: approximately nine-day PBMC culture with coronavirus spike peptide pools or control peptides (ViraFEST assay). The ViraFEST assay, used in the study, expanded antigen-specific T cells with peptide pools and then identified the expanded clonotypes through TCR sequencing. The positive SARS-CoV-2 PCR tests of the convalescent patients were dated from March to December 2020, before the Alpha, Beta and Delta variants emerged in the United States. Under 2.5 million PBMCs per well were cultured in IMDM with about 5% human AB serum and approximately 9.8 IU/ml IL-2, plus 10 ug/ml peptide pools. On days 3 and 7, half of the culture medium was replaced with fresh IL-2-containing medium. CD4+ T cells were isolated after around 9 days of culture through negative selection using the EasySep CD4+ T cell isolation kit. PBMCs were separated from whole blood using Ficoll-Paque Plus gradient centrifugation and then either used fresh or cryopreserved at -140C. Triplicate wells were generally used for each culture condition.

This receptor was identified in a human donor who had recovered from COVID-19. The source was CD4+ T cells from blood, cultured in vitro, collected about 7 months after SARS-CoV-2 vaccination. The chain is encoded by TRBV20-1 joined to TRBJ2-5, with the identity of the D gene unclear. The nucleotide sequence is TGCAGTGCTAGAGTGAGCCCTTTTAGAGAGACCCAGTACTTC. Its amino acids are CSARVSPFRETQYF.